This T cell receptor beta chain came from a study of T cell responses to AZD1222 COVID-19 vaccine. Sequencing used immunoSEQ multiplex PCR; TCRdb keeps in-frame clones, though not all of them. The repertoire has more than 150,000 clones, roughly nine tenths of them found once; the top ten carry around 3.7%. This CDR3 has 15 amino acids. V gave up 1 base and J gave up 4 bases; unmatched junction bases: 6. Looked up from germline, CDR1 is SGHAT and CDR2 is FQNNGV. This rearrangement joins TRBV11-2 to TRBJ2-7; 8 nucleotides align to TRBD2. This clonotype was obtained from an adult who received the AZD1222 COVID-19 vaccine. The specimen comprised peripheral blood, sampled 28 days after the second AZD1222 dose. The CDR3, as DNA: TGTGCCAGCAGCTTAGTTGGCGGGAGGTTTTACGAGCAGTACTTC. Translating gives CASSLVGGRFYEQYF.